This T cell receptor (beta chain) comes out of a study of low-dose radiotherapy and immunotherapy resistance in tumors. The overall study: Cohort 1 patients were irradiated with 0.5 Gy fractions every 2 weeks to 6.5 Gy total. Intravenous ipilimumab 1 mg/kg every six weeks was given with nivolumab 240 mg every two weeks. Dosing of intravenous cyclophosphamide at 200 mg/m2 occurred every two weeks and took place one day prior to radiation and immunotherapy. Aspirin 300 mg, taken orally and daily, was given to patients for four cycles from cycle 1 day 1.

J was trimmed by 0 bases and V by 5 bases; bases with no gene match: 4. The germline V gene has CDR1 MNHNS and CDR2 SASEGT. The CDR3 spans 15 residues. Covering alpha and beta chains, TRAV- and TRBV-specific primers were used for the first-strand cDNA. It was with a constant-region primer and a V-primer adapter that TCRs were amplified over approximately 18 PCR cycles. TCRdb called the reads again in MiXCR, with one record for every CDR3 protein. The sample comprises some 15,000 distinct CDR3 sequences, roughly half of which are singletons, and over 3.5% rests with the top ten. V gene TRBV6-1 combines with J gene TRBJ2-4, with 7 bases fitting TRBD1. This TCR was sampled from a human donor with advanced metastatic prostate, ovarian, gallbladder or colorectal cancer (not recorded which). This table probably holds off-target reads from a library built for another chain. In nucleotides, the CDR3 is TGTGCCAGCAGTCATACAGGGGTAGCCAAAAACATTCAGTACTTC. Residues: CASSHTGVAKNIQYF.